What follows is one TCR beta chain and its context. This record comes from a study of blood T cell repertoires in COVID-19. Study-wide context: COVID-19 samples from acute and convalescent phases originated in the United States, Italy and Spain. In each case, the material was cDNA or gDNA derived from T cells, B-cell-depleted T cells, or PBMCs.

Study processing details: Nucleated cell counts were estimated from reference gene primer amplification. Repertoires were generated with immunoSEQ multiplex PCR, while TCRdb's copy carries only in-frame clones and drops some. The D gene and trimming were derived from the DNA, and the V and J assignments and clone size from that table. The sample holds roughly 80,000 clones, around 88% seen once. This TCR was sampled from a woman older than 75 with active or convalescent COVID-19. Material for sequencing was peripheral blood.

This CDR3 reads CASSRTGANQPQHF. CDR3 nucleotide sequence: TGTGCCAGCAGTCGGACAGGGGCCAATCAGCCCCAGCATTTT. The rearrangement uses TRBV6-5 and TRBJ1-5; 9 bases map to TRBD1. The CDR3 is 14 amino acids. Germline values: CDR1 MNHEY, CDR2 SVGAGI. V lost 5 bases, J lost 3 bases, and 2 bases stayed unmatched.